This T cell receptor beta chain comes out of a study of yellow fever vaccine responses in identical twins. TCRdb re-derived calls from the RT-PCR reads in MiXCR, one entry per CDR3 protein. In the table there are around 1,600 distinct CDR3 sequences, about 90% of which are singletons. V dropped 2 bases and J dropped 5; count of bases not matched to a gene: 7. CDR1 and CDR2 (germline): ENHRY, SYGVKD. The CDR3 runs to 15 residues. The chain employs TRBV10-3 and TRBJ2-5; 8 bases line up with TRBD1. The TCR was taken from a young woman who received the yellow fever vaccine. The sample consisted of T cells from blood (PBMCs), unsorted or a sorted subset (not recorded which), taken before or after yellow fever vaccination (not recorded which). CDR3 residues: CAISEGQGLGETQYF. Written as DNA, the CDR3 is TGTGCCATCAGTGAGGGACAGGGCCTAGGTGAGACCCAGTACTTC.